This is a list of T cell receptor beta chains from one sample in a study of control samples from healthy donors and cancer patients. Only in-frame clones appear in the TCRdb table, and some are missing; sequencing was by immunoSEQ multiplex PCR. The table lists 100,000 to 150,000 clones, 90% to 95% of them singletons. Sequencing was carried out using PBMCs. All receptors derive from a man aged 50 to 59 with head and neck cancer. Both conserved end residues are part of each CDR3. Each record gives: V gene, D gene, clone size, J gene, CDR3 DNA, CDR3 protein. The D gene is left open where the match is weak. A row's size may be missing; if present it is once, few, many or a size class.

TRBV19,TRBD1,once,TRBJ1-3,TGTGCCAGCAGGACAGGGAGCTCTGGAAACACCATATATTTT,CASRTGSSGNTIYF
TRBV18,TRBD1,NA,TRBJ1-5,TGTGCCAGCTCACCAGAGACAGGGATCAGCAATCAGCCCCAGCATTTT,CASSPETGISNQPQHF
TRBV3-1/TRBV3-2,TRBD1,NA,TRBJ2-7,TGTGCCAGCAGCCACGGGCTTGGGGACAGGCAGTACTTC,CASSHGLGDRQYF
TRBV4-2,TRBD2,NA,TRBJ2-3,TGTGCCAGCAGCCAAGGGCGGGGGGGAACTAGCACAGATACGCAGTATTTT,CASSQGRGGTSTDTQYF
TRBV7-9,NA,NA,TRBJ1-2,TGTGCCAGCAGCGACGGGACGGCTAACTATGGCTACACCTTC,CASSDGTANYGYTF
TRBV7-5,NA,NA,TRBJ2-3,TGTGTCAGAAGCCGGGGAGGAGATACGCAGTATTTT,CVRSRGGDTQYF
TRBV6-5,NA,NA,TRBJ1-1,TGTGCCAGCAGTTTATTTGGGGAAGCTTTCTTT,CASSLFGEAFF
TRBV12-3/TRBV12-4,NA,NA,TRBJ1-2,TGTGCCAGCAGTGGACCGGGCCCCACGGGCTACACCTTC,CASSGPGPTGYTF
TRBV5-3,TRBD1,NA,TRBJ1-3,TGTGCCAGAAGCCCCCGGACAGGGGGCTCTGGAAACACCATATATTTT,CARSPRTGGSGNTIYF
TRBV29-1,TRBD1,NA,TRBJ1-2,TGCAGCGTTGGACAGGGGGGGAACTATGGCTACACCTTC,CSVGQGGNYGYTF
TRBV7-2,TRBD2,NA,TRBJ2-4,TGTGCCAGCAGCTTAGGCGGGGGGGGCAAAAACATTCAGTACTTC,CASSLGGGGKNIQYF
TRBV28,NA,NA,TRBJ2-4,TGTGCCAGCAGTTTGAGGGGGACCCCTGAAAAAAACATTCAGTACTTC,CASSLRGTPEKNIQYF
TRBV20-1,NA,NA,TRBJ1-4,TGCAGTGCTAGTTACCGTCCAGGAAAGATTAATGAAAAACTGTTTTTT,CSASYRPGKINEKLFF
TRBV4-2,TRBD1,NA,TRBJ2-6,TGTGCCAGCAGCCCGGGGACAGGCCTATCTGGGGCCAACGTCCTGACTTTC,CASSPGTGLSGANVLTF
TRBV19,TRBD1,NA,TRBJ1-5,TGTGCCAGTAGTCTAAACAGGGGGTTTGGCAATCAGCCCCAGCATTTT,CASSLNRGFGNQPQHF
TRBV2,TRBD1,once,TRBJ2-7,TGTGCCAGCATCCTGACAGGGGGTCCCCTCGAGCAGTACTTC,CASILTGGPLEQYF
TRBV6-5,NA,NA,TRBJ1-2,TGTGCCAGCAGCTCCAGGGAAATGAAGGGCTACACCTTC,CASSSREMKGYTF
TRBV11-2,TRBD1,once,TRBJ2-3,TGTGCCAGCAGCGAGGGGGGACAGGGGCCCCAGGGTACGCAGTATTTT,CASSEGGQGPQGTQYF
TRBV12-3/TRBV12-4,NA,NA,TRBJ1-2,TGTGCCAGCACCCTGAGTCAGGCCTATGGCTACACCTTC,CASTLSQAYGYTF
TRBV24-1,TRBD2,NA,TRBJ2-4,TGTGCCACCAGTGCTTGGCTAGCGGGGAGGTACATTCAGTACTTC,CATSAWLAGRYIQYF
TRBV28,NA,NA,TRBJ2-7,TGTGCCAGCAGTTTAGGCGGGCCCCACGAGCAGTACTTC,CASSLGGPHEQYF
TRBV2,NA,NA,TRBJ2-7,TGTGCCAGCCTCCCCAGGGACATCAGCTACGAGCAGTACTTC,CASLPRDISYEQYF
TRBV4-3,TRBD1,NA,TRBJ2-2,TGCGCCAGCAGCCAAGCGGACAGGGAGCTGACCGGGGAGCTGTTTTTT,CASSQADRELTGELFF
TRBV28,TRBD1,NA,TRBJ2-2,TGTGCCAGCAGTCAATCAGGACAGGGGAAATTCACCGGGGAGCTGTTTTTT,CASSQSGQGKFTGELFF
TRBV2,NA,NA,TRBJ2-2,TGTGCCAGCAGAGAGGACAGCACGAACACCGGGGAGCTGTTTTTT,CASREDSTNTGELFF
TRBV7-9,TRBD1,NA,TRBJ1-2,TGTGCCAGCAGCCAAACCCCTGACAGGGTCGGGGGCTACACCTTC,CASSQTPDRVGGYTF
TRBV11-2,TRBD2,NA,TRBJ2-1,TGTGCCAGCAGCTCTAACCGGGGGGCCTACAATGAGCAGTTCTTC,CASSSNRGAYNEQFF
TRBV24-1,NA,NA,TRBJ2-6,TGTGCCCCGCGCTACCCCCGCCCATTACGGGGCTCTGGGGCCAACGTCCTGACTTTC,CAPRYPRPLRGSGANVLTF
TRBV11-2,NA,once,TRBJ1-2,TGTGCCAGCACCCGCGGGGGGGACCCAAGGGGCTACACCTTC,CASTRGGDPRGYTF
TRBV18,NA,NA,TRBJ1-4,TGTGCCAGCTCACCACAGACAGGCACTAACGAAAAACTGTTTTTT,CASSPQTGTNEKLFF
TRBV4-2,NA,NA,TRBJ2-5,TGTGCCAGCAGCCAAGCTCTTGGGGGGCAAGAGACCCAGTACTTC,CASSQALGGQETQYF
TRBV19,NA,NA,TRBJ1-5,TGTGCCAGTAGGGAGGACGGGACAATGCCTTATCCCCAGCATTTT,CASREDGTMPYPQHF
TRBV7-2,NA,NA,TRBJ1-4,TGTGCCAGCAGCTTAGAACTTGCAACTAATGAAAAACTGTTTTTT,CASSLELATNEKLFF
TRBV7-2,NA,NA,TRBJ1-1,TGTGCCAGCAGCTTGATGTCTCTTCGGGCTTTCTTT,CASSLMSLRAFF
TRBV5-4,NA,NA,TRBJ1-1,TGTGCCAGCAGCTTGGGAGGGGTGAACACTGAAGCTTTCTTT,CASSLGGVNTEAFF
TRBV4-2,NA,NA,TRBJ1-2,TGTGCCAGCAGCCGCGGGGAGATCGATAACTATGGCTACACCTTC,CASSRGEIDNYGYTF
TRBV7-8,TRBD1,NA,TRBJ2-7,TGTGCCAGCAGCCTAGAACAGGGGAAGGTCTACGAGCAGTACTTC,CASSLEQGKVYEQYF
TRBV24-1,NA,NA,TRBJ2-7,TGTGCCACCAGTGATCCCCGGGGTTCGGACTACGAGCAGTACTTC,CATSDPRGSDYEQYF
TRBV5-1,NA,NA,TRBJ2-7,TGCGCCAGCAGCTCAAATGGGGGCTTCGGCGAGCAGTACTTC,CASSSNGGFGEQYF